A single sample gave rise to the 24 T cell receptor beta chains below, sequenced in a study of tumor-infiltrating lymphocytes in primary liver carcinoma (dated by TCRdb to about 2017). Without any cell sorting, total RNA and DNA were co-extracted from about 20-30 mg of bulk tissue using the AllPrep DNA/RNA mini kit. Sequencing was performed on an Illumina HiSeq 2500. TCRbeta-specific cDNA was reverse-transcribed from 500 to 550 ng total RNA using a constant-region primer and ProtoScript II reverse transcriptase. Construction of the TCRbeta libraries relied on three nested rounds of multiplex PCR, following a slightly modified ARM-PCR procedure. Each of the first two PCR rounds ran for roughly 9 cycles and used multiplex TRBV1-TRBV30 forward primers together with a Cbeta reverse primer. The public reads were run again by TCRdb, first through fastp at Q25 and then through MiXCR, and only productive beta chains were kept. Rows merge per CDR3 protein into single entries with the most common DNA and genes. The table for this sample lists about 66,000 distinct CDR3 sequences; around 64% of them were counted only once. The ten most abundant clones make up less than 45% of the sample.

The sequenced sample consisted of liver tumor tissue from sampling region 4. In light of the paper, this sample's cell subset or site label describes: tumor region T4, right-lateral pole. Receptor source: a middle-aged man with primary liver carcinoma and hepatitis B virus infection.

The rearrangement uses TRBV28 and TRBJ2-7; possible D gene TRBD1, 5 bases. The CDR3 is 15 residues long. V was cut by 9 bases and J by 5 bases, with 23 bases left in between. The germline V gene encodes CDR1 MDHEN and CDR2 SYDVKM. DNA of the CDR3: TGTGCCAGTCCGCCACCGGGCAGGGTCTTCCACGAGCAGTACTTC. Protein sequence: CASPPPGRVFHEQYF.

About this clonotype: Likely a read error: the CDR3 ends without its conserved phenylalanine or tryptophan. The V call is TRBV5-5, the J call TRBJ2-1; D call uncertain. CDR3 length: 15 amino acids. Per germline, CDR1 SGHKS and CDR2 YYEKEE (reference sequence). The CDR3 DNA is TGTGCCAGCAGCCCTAGACATGGTTCCTACAACGAGCAGTTCCTC. Translated: CASSPRHGSYNEQFL.

Concerning this clonotype: A read error may be the cause here, since a much bigger clone is one base away. The genes are TRBV29-1 and TRBJ1-1; D is undetermined. This CDR3 spans 11 amino acids. Germline CDR1 and CDR2: SQVTM and ANQGSEA. V was shortened by 7 bases and J by 2 bases, with 8 bases between the two germline ends. The CDR3: CSGGNNTEAFF. In DNA, the CDR3 is TGCAGCGGTGGAAATAACACTGAAGCTTTCTTT.

With regard to this clonotype: The germline gene is not matched at one end of the junction; a read error may be the cause. The V call is TRBV10-3, the J call TRBJ1-5; D is unclear. The CDR3 spans 14 residues. Germline V CDR1 and CDR2: ENHRY, SYGVKD. Here the CDR3 reads CAVSVFEGDQPQHF. The CDR3 DNA sequence: TGTGCCGTCAGTGTGTTTGAGGGCGATCAGCCCCAGCATTTT.

On this clonotype: A read error may produce the germline difference seen at one junction end. The gene calls are TRBV11-2 and TRBJ2-2, with D maybe TRBD2 (6 bases). CDR3 length equals 17 residues. Per germline, CDR1 SGHAT and CDR2 FQNNGV. CDR3 bases: TGTGCAGGCAGCTTAGCATTAGGAGGGACGAACACCGAGGAGCTGTTTTTT. Its translation: CAGSLALGGTNTEELFF.

As for this clonotype: One end of the junction fails to match germline, which may point to a read error. The V call is TRBV6-6, the J call TRBJ2-7; D uncertain. This CDR3 is 12 amino acids long. From germline, CDR1 is MNHNY and CDR2 SVGAGI (reference sequence). For the CDR3, the DNA is TGTGTCAGCAGTTACCATTCCTACGAACAGTACTTC. Protein: CVSSYHSYEQYF.

This clonotype was found many times. Since a much larger clone is just one base distant, this may be a read error. The gene calls are TRBV4-1 and TRBJ1-5, with a weak D call TRBD1 (5 bases). The CDR3 is 15 amino acids. Per the germline V gene, CDR1 is MGHRA and CDR2 is YSYEKL. The CDR3 region is CASSQDHGGNRPQHF. The CDR3 nucleotides are TGCGCCAGCAGCCAAGATCATGGGGGAAATCGGCCCCAGCATTTT.

Regarding this clonotype: A clone one base away is much larger, so this may be a read error. V and J are TRBV6-5 and TRBJ2-3, with D unclear. Germline CDR1 MNHEY, CDR2 SVGAGI. The CDR3 consists of 9 residues. The CDR3 sequence: CANGPPQDF. CDR3 DNA sequence: TGTGCCAACGGGCCCCCCCAGGATTTT.

As for this clonotype: A much larger clone lies one base from this, so it may be a read error. The chain employs TRBV12-3 or TRBV12-4 and TRBJ2-7; 7 bases are shared with TRBD2. This CDR3 contains 17 residues. Trimming cost V 2 bases and J 0 bases; bases outside gene matches: 10. The CDR3 is CASSLRLAEAHSYEQYF. CDR3 nucleotide sequence: TGTGCCAGCAGTTTACGGCTAGCGGAGGCCCACTCCTACGAGCAGTACTTC.

The CDR3 nucleotides are TGTGCCAGCAGCCTAGAGTCCGGGATCTCTGGTGAGCAGTACGTC. Protein sequence: CASSLESGISGEQYV. The chain employs TRBV11-2 and TRBJ2-7; possible D gene TRBD2, 5 bases. The CDR3 is made up of 15 amino acids. Per germline, CDR1 SGHAT and CDR2 FQNNGV.

This clonotype was picked up a small number of times. This chain joins TRBV28 and TRBJ2-1, with 12 bases that match TRBD2. In germline, CDR1 is MDHEN, CDR2 SYDVKM. The V segment lost 8 bases and the J segment 5 bases; nucleotides outside the gene matches: 4. CDR3 length: 14 residues. The CDR3 bases are TGTGCCAGCGGGACTAGCGGGCCTAACAATGAGCAGTTCTTC. Residues: CASGTSGPNNEQFF.

To note about this clonotype: A junction boundary mismatches the germline segment, possibly from a read error. J is TRBJ2-2 and V is TRBV4-1, with TRBD1 matching 7 bases. Looked up from germline, CDR1 is MGHRA and CDR2 is YSYEKL. The CDR3 is 16 residues long. The CDR3 DNA sequence: TGTGCCAGCAACGATCTGGACAGGAGGTTAACCGGGGAACTGCTTTTT. This codes for CASNDLDRRLTGELLF.

As for this clonotype: One junction end disagrees with the germline gene, perhaps due to a read error. The rearrangement uses TRBV28 and TRBJ2-7, with 10 bases matching TRBD1. The CDR3 totals 17 residues. Per germline, CDR1 MDHEN and CDR2 SYDVKM. CDR3: CSSSYYYRDRGTYEQYF. For the CDR3, the DNA is TGTTCCAGCAGTTACTATTATCGGGACAGGGGCACCTACGAGCAGTACTTC.

This clonotype was counted at least ten times. The J gene is TRBJ2-7, the V gene TRBV30; D possibly corresponds to TRBD1 (5 bases). Germline loops: CDR1 GTSNPN, CDR2 SVGIG (reference sequence). This CDR3 contains 13 residues. Trimming cost V 1 base and J 2 bases, with 9 bases left between them. The CDR3 loop reads CAWSGGRAYEQYF. DNA for the CDR3: TGTGCCTGGAGTGGAGGCAGGGCCTACGAGCAGTACTTC.

Comments on this clonotype: Because it lacks the conserved phenylalanine or tryptophan at the end, this CDR3 is likely a read error. V usage is TRBV11-2 and J usage is TRBJ2-1; D remains unclear. The CDR3 runs 12 residues. Trimming removed 9 bases from V and 7 bases from J, with 13 bases in between. Germline V gene data show CDR1 as SGHAT and CDR2 as FQNNGV. CDR3: CASSPSHNEQFI. The CDR3 coding sequence is TGTGCCAGTAGCCCCTCCCATAATGAGCAGTTCATC.

This clonotype was observed at least ten times. The V gene is TRBV28, the J gene TRBJ2-2; the D call may be TRBD1 or TRBD2 (5 bases each). Germline V CDR1 and CDR2: MDHEN, SYDVKM. The germline V and J ends were trimmed by 6 bases and 5 bases, with 19 bases remaining between them. The CDR3 covers 16 residues. The CDR3 loop reads CASSPPGDRLTGELFF. The CDR3 nucleotides are TGTGCCAGCAGCCCCCCCGGGGACCGGTTAACCGGGGAGCTGTTTTTT.

Regarding this clonotype: Sequence at one end of the junction differs from germline and may be a read error. The chain uses TRBV29-1 and TRBJ1-1; the D is unclear. This CDR3 contains 15 residues. Germline CDR1 is SQVTM and CDR2 is ANQGSEA. The chain's CDR3 is CRVGGWWGMNIEAFF. CDR3 nucleotides: TGCAGGGTTGGAGGGTGGTGGGGTATGAACATTGAAGCCTTCTTT.

A word on this clonotype: Germline and junction disagree at one end, which may indicate a read error. In DNA form, the CDR3 reads TGTGCCAGCGGTGAGAACGGGGCGGTCTCTTACGAGCAGTACTTC. Translating it yields CASGENGAVSYEQYF. The chain links TRBV2 to TRBJ2-7; the D gene could be TRBD1 or TRBD2 (5 bases each). The CDR3 contains 15 residues. Germline loops: CDR1 SNHLY, CDR2 FYNNEI.

In the case of this clonotype: A junction boundary mismatches the germline segment, possibly from a read error. The gene calls are TRBV12-3 or TRBV12-4 and TRBJ2-2; possibly TRBD1 or TRBD2 for D (5 bases each). This CDR3 is built from 14 residues. CDR3 DNA: TGTGCCAGCATGGAGACAGCGAACACCGGGGACCTGTTGTTT. This gives the protein CASMETANTGDLLF.

In regard to this clonotype: Mismatch with germline at one junction end may stem from a read error. The chain links TRBV10-3 to TRBJ2-7, with D perhaps matching TRBD1 or TRBD2 (5 bases each). Germline V gene data show CDR1 as ENHRY and CDR2 as SYGVKD. The CDR3 is 13 residues long. The CDR3 sequence is CAIRDRSPSEQYF. CDR3 bases: TGTGCGATCAGGGACCGATCGCCCTCCGAGCAGTACTTC.

The V call is TRBV12-3 or TRBV12-4, the J call TRBJ2-1; D is uncertain. The CDR3 contains 12 residues. The ends were cut back, 3 bases at V and 11 bases at J, with 11 bases in the middle. The CDR3 protein is CASSFRGRQQFF. CDR3 coding DNA: TGTGCCAGCAGTTTTCGCGGACGTCAGCAGTTCTTC.

This clonotype was picked up many times. The CDR3 reads CSVEVSASASYGYTF. For the CDR3, the DNA is TGCAGCGTTGAAGTATCCGCCAGCGCCTCCTATGGCTACACCTTC. The genes are TRBV29-1 and TRBJ1-2, with D unclear. V was pared by 1 base and J by 4 bases, with 16 bases between. The CDR3 sequence is 15 residues long. CDR1 is SQVTM and CDR2 is ANQGSEA in the germline V gene.

In the case of this clonotype: A read error may explain this, as a much larger clone is one base away. This CDR3 reads CASSSGLARLYNEQFF. The DNA for the CDR3 is TGTGCCAGCAGCTCGGGACTAGCGCGATTATACAATGAGCAGTTCTTC. V and J are TRBV5-8 and TRBJ2-1; 10 bases match TRBD2. This CDR3 comprises 16 residues. Trimming removed 3 bases from V and 4 bases from J; junction bases left unmatched: 7. CDR1 and CDR2 from the germline V gene are SGHTS and YDEGEE.

For this clonotype: It may be a read error: a sequence one base away is much more abundant. The chain couples TRBV29-1 to TRBJ2-7; D possibly corresponds to TRBD2 (5 bases). The V gene lost 5 bases and the J gene lost 2 bases, with 16 bases spanning the gap. Germline-derived CDR1 and CDR2 are SQVTM and ANQGSEA. The CDR3 covers 14 residues. The CDR3 DNA sequence: TGCAGCGTTATAACAGAGGGCAGCCCCTACGAGCAGTACTTC. Its translation: CSVITEGSPYEQYF.